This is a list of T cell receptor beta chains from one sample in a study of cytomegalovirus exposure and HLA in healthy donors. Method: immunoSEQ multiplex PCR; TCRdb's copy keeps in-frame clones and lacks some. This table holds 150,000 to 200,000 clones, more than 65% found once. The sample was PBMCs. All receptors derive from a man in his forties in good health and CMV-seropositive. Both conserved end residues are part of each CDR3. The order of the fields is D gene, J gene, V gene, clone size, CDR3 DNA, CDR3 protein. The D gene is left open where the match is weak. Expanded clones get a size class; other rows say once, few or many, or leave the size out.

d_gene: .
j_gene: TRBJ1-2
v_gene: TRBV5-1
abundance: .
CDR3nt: TGCGCCAGCAGCTGGGTACAGGGTGACTATGGCTACACCTTC
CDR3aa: CASSWVQGDYGYTF

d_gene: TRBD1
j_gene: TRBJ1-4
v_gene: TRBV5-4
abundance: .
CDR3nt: TGTGCCAGCAGCTTCTCACCAGGGGGCGATGAAAAACTGTTTTTT
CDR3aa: CASSFSPGGDEKLFF

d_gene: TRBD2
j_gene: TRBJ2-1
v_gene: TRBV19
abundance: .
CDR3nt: TGTGCCAGTAGTATATCGGGGGGTCTCTCCTACAATGAGCAGTTCTTC
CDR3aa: CASSISGGLSYNEQFF

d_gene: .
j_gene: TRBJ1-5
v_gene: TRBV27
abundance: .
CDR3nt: TGTGCCAGCAGTTCTTCTGTCAGGGCCCAGCCCCAGCATTTT
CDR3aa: CASSSSVRAQPQHF

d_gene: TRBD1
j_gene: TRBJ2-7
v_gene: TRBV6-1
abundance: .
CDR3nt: TGTGCCAGCAGTGAAGGTGGGGACAGCTACGAGCAGTACTTC
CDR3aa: CASSEGGDSYEQYF

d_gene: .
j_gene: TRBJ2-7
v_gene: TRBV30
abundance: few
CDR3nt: TGTGCCTGGGCTAGCCACCACTCCTACGAGCAGTACTTC
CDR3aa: CAWASHHSYEQYF

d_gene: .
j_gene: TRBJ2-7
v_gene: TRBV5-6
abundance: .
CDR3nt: TGTGCCAGCAGCTTGGGCCCTAGCTTTGGCGAGCAGTACTTC
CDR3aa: CASSLGPSFGEQYF

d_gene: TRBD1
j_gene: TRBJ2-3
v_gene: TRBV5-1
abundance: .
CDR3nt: TGCGCCAGCAGTCGGGACAGGGGCACAGATACGCAGTATTTT
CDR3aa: CASSRDRGTDTQYF

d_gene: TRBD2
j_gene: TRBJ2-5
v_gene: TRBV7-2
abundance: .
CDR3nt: TGTGCCAGCAGCTTAGCCCTCTCCAGCGGGGGGTCCCAAGAGACCCAGTACTTC
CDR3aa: CASSLALSSGGSQETQYF

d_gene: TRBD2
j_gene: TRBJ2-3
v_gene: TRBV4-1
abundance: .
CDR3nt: TGCGCCAGCAGCCAAGTCGGGGGGATCCGCACAGATACGCAGTATTTT
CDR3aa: CASSQVGGIRTDTQYF

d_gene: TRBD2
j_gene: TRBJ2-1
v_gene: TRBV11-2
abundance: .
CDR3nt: TGTGCCAGCAGCGCCTCTAGCGGGAGCTCCTACAATGAGCAGTTCTTC
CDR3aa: CASSASSGSSYNEQFF

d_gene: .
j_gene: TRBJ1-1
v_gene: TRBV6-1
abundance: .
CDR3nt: TGTGCCAGCAGTGAAGCGCCCTACAGTATGAACACTGAAGCTTTCTTT
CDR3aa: CASSEAPYSMNTEAFF

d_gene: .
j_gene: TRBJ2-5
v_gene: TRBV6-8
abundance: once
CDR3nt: TGTGCCAGCAGTTACGACAGCCAAGAGACCCAGTACTTC
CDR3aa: CASSYDSQETQYF

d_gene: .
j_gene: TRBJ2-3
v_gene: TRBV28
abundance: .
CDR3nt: TGTGCCAGCAGCCCCGAGGGTGGGGGGTACACAGATACGCAGTATTTT
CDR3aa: CASSPEGGGYTDTQYF

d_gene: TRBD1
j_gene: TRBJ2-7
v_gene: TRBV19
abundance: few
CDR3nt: TGTGCCAGTAGTATCGGGACAGGGCCTCTAGGGGAGCAGTACTTC
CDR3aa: CASSIGTGPLGEQYF

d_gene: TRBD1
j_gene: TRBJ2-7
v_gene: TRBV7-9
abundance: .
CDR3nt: TGTGCCAGCAGCTTAGCGACAGGGACCTACGAGCAGTACTTC
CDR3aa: CASSLATGTYEQYF

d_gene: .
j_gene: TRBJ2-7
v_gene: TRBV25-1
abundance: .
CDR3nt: TGTGCCAGCAGTGCCCACGGGGGTAGCGACGAGCAGTACTTC
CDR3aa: CASSAHGGSDEQYF

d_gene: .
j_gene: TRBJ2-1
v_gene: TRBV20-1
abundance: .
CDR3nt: TGCAGTGCTGTAGAAAACAATGAGCAGTTCTTC
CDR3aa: CSAVENNEQFF

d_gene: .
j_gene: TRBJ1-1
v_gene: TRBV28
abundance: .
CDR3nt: TGTGCCAGCAGCTCGGACTATGGGTTTCCTGAAGCTTTCTTT
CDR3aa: CASSSDYGFPEAFF

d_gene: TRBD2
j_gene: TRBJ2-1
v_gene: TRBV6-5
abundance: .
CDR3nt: TGTGCCAGCAGTTATCGGACGGGAGGGCCGAATGAGCAGTTCTTC
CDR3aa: CASSYRTGGPNEQFF

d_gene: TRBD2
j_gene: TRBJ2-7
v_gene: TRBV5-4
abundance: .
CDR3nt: TGTGCCAGCAGCTGGACTAGCTCCTACGAGCAGTACTTC
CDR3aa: CASSWTSSYEQYF

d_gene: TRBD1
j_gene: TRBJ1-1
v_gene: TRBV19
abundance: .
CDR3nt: TGTGCCAGCCGGGACAGGGAGAACACTGAAGCTTTCTTT
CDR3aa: CASRDRENTEAFF

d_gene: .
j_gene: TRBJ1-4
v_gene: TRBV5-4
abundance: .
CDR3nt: TGTGCCAGCAGCTTGGACAGATCTCAGGAAAAACTGTTTTTT
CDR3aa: CASSLDRSQEKLFF

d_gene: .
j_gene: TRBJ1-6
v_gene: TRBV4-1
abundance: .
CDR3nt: TGCGCCAGCAGCCAGCCCCTCCGAGGGAATTCACCCCTCCACTTT
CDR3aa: CASSQPLRGNSPLHF

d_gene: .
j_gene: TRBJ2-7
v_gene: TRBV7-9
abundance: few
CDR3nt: TGTGCCAGCAGCCCCCTCGACGAGCAGTACTTC
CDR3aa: CASSPLDEQYF

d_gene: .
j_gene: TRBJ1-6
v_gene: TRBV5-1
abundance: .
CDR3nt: TGCGCCAGCAGCCTGGGCGGGGTTGGATCACCCCTCCACTTT
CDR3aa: CASSLGGVGSPLHF

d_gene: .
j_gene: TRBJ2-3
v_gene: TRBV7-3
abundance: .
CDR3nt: TGTGCCAGCTCCCTCTCAGACGGAGGGTCAGATACGCAGTATTTT
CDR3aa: CASSLSDGGSDTQYF

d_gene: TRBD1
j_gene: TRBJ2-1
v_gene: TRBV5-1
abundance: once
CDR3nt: TGCGCCAGCAGCCGCGGAGCCGGGACAGGGTTTTCGGAGCAGTTCTTC
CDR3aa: CASSRGAGTGFSEQFF

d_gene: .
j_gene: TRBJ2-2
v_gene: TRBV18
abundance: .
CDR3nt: TGTGCCAGCTCACCGAGGACAGATGACACCGGGGAGCTGTTTTTT
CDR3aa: CASSPRTDDTGELFF

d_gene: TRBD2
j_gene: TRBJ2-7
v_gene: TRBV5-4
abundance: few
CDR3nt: TGTGCCAGCAGCTTTATAGGGACTAGCGCCTACGAGCAGTACTTC
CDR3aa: CASSFIGTSAYEQYF

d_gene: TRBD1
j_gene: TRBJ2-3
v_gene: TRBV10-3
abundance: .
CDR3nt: TGTGCCATCAGTGGGGGGACAGGGTATGGGGATACGCAGTATTTT
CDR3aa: CAISGGTGYGDTQYF

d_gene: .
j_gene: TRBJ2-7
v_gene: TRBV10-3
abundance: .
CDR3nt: TGTGCCATCAGTGAGTTAACAAGTTCTTCCTACGAGCAGTACTTC
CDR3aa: CAISELTSSSYEQYF

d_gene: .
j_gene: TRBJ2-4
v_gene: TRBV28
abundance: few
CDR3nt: TGTGCCAGCAGTTTGAGGGGGGGCCCGGCTCTAGCCAAAAACATTCAGTACTTC
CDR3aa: CASSLRGGPALAKNIQYF

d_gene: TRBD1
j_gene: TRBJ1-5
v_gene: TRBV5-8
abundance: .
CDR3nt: TGTGCCAGCAGCCCGGTGAGGGACAGTGGGGGCAATCAGCCCCAGCATTTT
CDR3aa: CASSPVRDSGGNQPQHF

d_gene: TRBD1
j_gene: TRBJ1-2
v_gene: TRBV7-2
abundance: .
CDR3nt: TGTGCCAGCAGATACTGGACAGGGGACGACTATGGCTACACCTTC
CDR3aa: CASRYWTGDDYGYTF

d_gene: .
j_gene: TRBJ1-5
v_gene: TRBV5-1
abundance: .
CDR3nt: TGCGCCAGCAGCTTGGCAGGGGACAATCAGCCCCAGCATTTT
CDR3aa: CASSLAGDNQPQHF